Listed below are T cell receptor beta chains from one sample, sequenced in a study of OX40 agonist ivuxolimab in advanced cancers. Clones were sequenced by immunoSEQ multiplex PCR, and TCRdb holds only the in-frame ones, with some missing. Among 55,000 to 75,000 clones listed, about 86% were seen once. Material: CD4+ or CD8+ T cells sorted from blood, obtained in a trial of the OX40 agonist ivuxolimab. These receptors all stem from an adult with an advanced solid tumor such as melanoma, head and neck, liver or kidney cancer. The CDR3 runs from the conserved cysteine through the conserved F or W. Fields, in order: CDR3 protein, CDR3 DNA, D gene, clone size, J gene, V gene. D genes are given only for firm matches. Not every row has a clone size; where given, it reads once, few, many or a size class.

CDR3: CASSKARQNSSTDTQYF; DNA: TGTGCCAGCAGCAAAGCGCGGCAGAACTCTAGCACAGATACGCAGTATTTT; D: -; size: -; J: TRBJ2-3; V: TRBV21-1
CDR3: CASSFPRGEGNEKLFF; DNA: TGTGCCAGCAGCTTCCCCAGGGGGGAGGGAAATGAAAAACTGTTTTTT; D: TRBD1; size: -; J: TRBJ1-4; V: TRBV7-8
CDR3: CAWRGETQYF; DNA: TGTGCCTGGAGGGGAGAGACCCAGTACTTC; D: -; size: -; J: TRBJ2-5; V: TRBV30
CDR3: CATSRGQGGEQYF; DNA: TGTGCCACCAGCAGAGGCCAGGGAGGCGAGCAGTACTTC; D: -; size: -; J: TRBJ2-7; V: TRBV15
CDR3: CASSYVRKLNTEAFF; DNA: TGTGCCAGCAGTTACGTCAGGAAACTGAACACTGAAGCTTTCTTT; D: -; size: -; J: TRBJ1-1; V: TRBV13
CDR3: CASSATGGYEQYF; DNA: TGCGCCAGCAGCGCGACAGGGGGTTACGAGCAGTACTTC; D: TRBD1; size: -; J: TRBJ2-7; V: TRBV10-2
CDR3: CASSPGTGGSYEQYF; DNA: TGTGCCAGCTCCCCCGGGACAGGGGGCTCGTACGAGCAGTACTTC; D: TRBD1; size: -; J: TRBJ2-7; V: TRBV18
CDR3: CASSLDRTNEQFF; DNA: TGCGCCAGCAGCCTGGACAGGACCAATGAGCAGTTCTTC; D: TRBD1; size: -; J: TRBJ2-1; V: TRBV5-1
CDR3: CASSVGGTTYNEQFF; DNA: TGTGCCAGCAGCGTAGGAGGGACTACCTACAATGAGCAGTTCTTC; D: TRBD2; size: once; J: TRBJ2-1; V: TRBV9
CDR3: CASSPATQRASGRGVRQFF; DNA: TGCGCCAGCAGCCCAGCGACCCAACGGGCTAGCGGGAGGGGGGTAAGGCAGTTCTTC; D: TRBD2; size: -; J: TRBJ2-1; V: TRBV4-1
CDR3: CASSGTGLYGYTF; DNA: TGTGCCAGCAGTGGGACAGGGCTCTATGGCTACACCTTC; D: TRBD1; size: once; J: TRBJ1-2; V: TRBV28
CDR3: CASSIPGAARRHF; DNA: TGTGCCAGTAGTATACCCGGGGCAGCCCGGCGCCACTTT; D: -; size: -; J: TRBJ1-6; V: TRBV19
CDR3: CASSLQGHLNTGELFF; DNA: TGTGCCAGCAGCTTACAAGGACATCTGAACACCGGGGAGCTGTTTTTT; D: -; size: -; J: TRBJ2-2; V: TRBV7-3
CDR3: CASSQGRSYGYTF; DNA: TGCGCCAGCAGCCAAGGACGGTCCTATGGCTACACCTTC; D: -; size: -; J: TRBJ1-2; V: TRBV5-4
CDR3: CASSWNPGQPQHF; DNA: TGTGCCAGCAGTTGGAACCCCGGTCAGCCCCAGCATTTT; D: -; size: -; J: TRBJ1-5; V: TRBV27
CDR3: CASSLYQDSETQYF; DNA: TGTGCCAGCAGCTTATATCAGGACTCAGAGACCCAGTACTTC; D: -; size: -; J: TRBJ2-5; V: TRBV7-9
CDR3: CASSPRGGSGGYTF; DNA: TGTGCCAGCAGTCCCCGAGGGGGGTCCGGGGGCTACACCTTC; D: -; size: -; J: TRBJ1-2; V: TRBV7-2
CDR3: CASSRYSGAGDQETQYF; DNA: TGTGCCAGCAGCCGATATAGCGGAGCGGGAGATCAAGAGACCCAGTACTTC; D: TRBD2; size: few; J: TRBJ2-5; V: TRBV27
CDR3: CASSLRGTYSNQPQHF; DNA: TGTGCCAGTAGTTTAAGAGGCACTTATAGCAATCAGCCCCAGCATTTT; D: -; size: few; J: TRBJ1-5; V: TRBV19
CDR3: CASSLDKGLGNEKLFF; DNA: TGTGCCAGCAGTTTAGACAAGGGCCTGGGGAATGAAAAACTGTTTTTT; D: -; size: -; J: TRBJ1-4; V: TRBV28
CDR3: CASSLRGAPGANVLTF; DNA: TGTGCCAGCAGTCTTAGAGGGGCCCCTGGGGCCAACGTCCTGACTTTC; D: -; size: -; J: TRBJ2-6; V: TRBV7-2
CDR3: CASSLWSGENTGELFF; DNA: TGTGCCAGCAGCTTATGGTCAGGAGAGAACACCGGGGAGCTGTTTTTT; D: -; size: -; J: TRBJ2-2; V: TRBV7-3
CDR3: CASSLSGTGAYEQYF; DNA: TGCGCCAGCAGCTTGTCCGGGACCGGGGCCTACGAGCAGTACTTC; D: -; size: -; J: TRBJ2-7; V: TRBV5-1
CDR3: CASSSPGRADTEAFF; DNA: TGTGCCAGCAGTTCCCCCGGAAGGGCGGACACTGAAGCTTTCTTT; D: -; size: once; J: TRBJ1-1; V: TRBV28
CDR3: CASSFQGGPSYGYTF; DNA: TGTGCCAGCAGCTTCCAGGGGGGGCCCTCGTATGGCTACACCTTC; D: TRBD1; size: -; J: TRBJ1-2; V: TRBV7-2
CDR3: CASSLDPSNQPQHF; DNA: TGTGCCAGCAGCTTGGACCCTAGCAATCAGCCCCAGCATTTT; D: -; size: -; J: TRBJ1-5; V: TRBV11-2
CDR3: CASSQVWATGELFF; DNA: TGCGCCAGCAGCCAAGTTTGGGCCACCGGGGAGCTGTTTTTT; D: -; size: -; J: TRBJ2-2; V: TRBV4-3
CDR3: CASSVETQYF; DNA: TGTGCCAGCAGCGTAGAGACCCAGTACTTC; D: -; size: -; J: TRBJ2-5; V: TRBV9
CDR3: CASMEGSGANVLTF; DNA: TGTGCCAGTATGGAGGGATCCGGGGCCAACGTCCTGACTTTC; D: -; size: -; J: TRBJ2-6; V: TRBV19
CDR3: CATTGEANTEAFF; DNA: TGTGCCACTACAGGGGAGGCGAACACTGAAGCTTTCTTT; D: TRBD1; size: -; J: TRBJ1-1; V: TRBV2
CDR3: CASSQGNQPQHF; DNA: TGTGCCAGCAGCCAGGGCAATCAGCCCCAGCATTTT; D: -; size: few; J: TRBJ1-5; V: TRBV4-2
CDR3: CASSFQPRSYEQYF; DNA: TGTGCCAGCAGTTTTCAGCCCCGCTCCTACGAGCAGTACTTC; D: -; size: -; J: TRBJ2-7; V: TRBV27
CDR3: CASSFVRGQNTEAFF; DNA: TGTGCCAGCAGCTTCGTCAGGGGGCAGAACACTGAAGCTTTCTTT; D: TRBD1; size: -; J: TRBJ1-1; V: TRBV11-2
CDR3: CAWSPGTGEGNTIYF; DNA: TGTGCCTGGAGCCCCGGGACAGGGGAAGGAAACACCATATATTTT; D: TRBD1; size: -; J: TRBJ1-3; V: TRBV30
CDR3: CASSLGQGGQETQYF; DNA: TGTGCCAGCAGTCTCGGACAGGGCGGCCAAGAGACCCAGTACTTC; D: TRBD1; size: -; J: TRBJ2-5; V: TRBV11-3
CDR3: CASSVVFWAMRNYNEQFF; DNA: TGTGCCAGCAGCGTAGTTTTTTGGGCTATGCGAAACTACAATGAGCAGTTCTTC; D: -; size: -; J: TRBJ2-1; V: TRBV9
CDR3: CASCYVAFYGYTF; DNA: TGTGCCAGCTGCTACGTAGCCTTCTATGGCTACACCTTC; D: -; size: -; J: TRBJ1-2; V: TRBV28
CDR3: CASSLIVLAGGRDTQYF; DNA: TGTGCCAGCAGTTTAATCGTGTTGGCGGGAGGCCGGGATACGCAGTATTTT; D: TRBD2; size: -; J: TRBJ2-3; V: TRBV28
CDR3: CASSKPQWDYSVAGELFF; DNA: TGTGCCAGTAGTAAACCCCAGTGGGACTACTCGGTGGCCGGGGAGCTGTTTTTT; D: TRBD2; size: -; J: TRBJ2-2; V: TRBV19
CDR3: CASTTGQGAFF; DNA: TGTGCCAGCACCACGGGACAGGGAGCTTTCTTT; D: TRBD1; size: -; J: TRBJ1-1; V: TRBV7-2
CDR3: CASRDGGSSQRETQYF; DNA: TGTGCCAGTAGGGACGGCGGGAGTTCCCAAAGAGAGACCCAGTACTTC; D: TRBD2; size: -; J: TRBJ2-5; V: TRBV19
CDR3: CASSQEGTDNYGYTF; DNA: TGTGCCAGCAGCCAAGAAGGGACAGACAACTATGGCTACACCTTC; D: TRBD1; size: -; J: TRBJ1-2; V: TRBV14
CDR3: CASSRGTEYGYTF; DNA: TGTGCCAGCAGCCGCGGGACGGAATATGGCTACACCTTC; D: -; size: -; J: TRBJ1-2; V: TRBV6-5
CDR3: CAWSYSTGTEAFF; DNA: TGTGCCTGGAGTTATTCCACAGGGACTGAAGCTTTCTTT; D: -; size: -; J: TRBJ1-1; V: TRBV30
CDR3: CASSLLENYGYTF; DNA: TGTGCCAGCAGTTTGTTGGAGAACTATGGCTACACCTTC; D: -; size: -; J: TRBJ1-2; V: TRBV28
CDR3: CSVDGDVGGELFF; DNA: TGCAGCGTTGATGGGGACGTCGGCGGGGAGCTGTTTTTT; D: -; size: -; J: TRBJ2-2; V: TRBV29-1
CDR3: CASRSGVNYGYTF; DNA: TGTGCCAGCAGGTCGGGGGTCAACTATGGCTACACCTTC; D: -; size: -; J: TRBJ1-2; V: TRBV7-2
CDR3: CASTSIIAGGLHNEQFF; DNA: TGTGCCAGCACCTCAATTATAGCGGGAGGACTACACAATGAGCAGTTCTTC; D: TRBD2; size: -; J: TRBJ2-1; V: TRBV19
CDR3: CASSAIMDTLKLFF; DNA: TGTGCCAGTAGTGCAATAATGGACACACTAAAACTGTTTTTT; D: -; size: -; J: TRBJ1-4; V: TRBV19
CDR3: CASSPPGLATNEQFF; DNA: TGTGCCAGCAGCCCGCCGGGACTAGCTACGAATGAGCAGTTCTTC; D: TRBD2; size: -; J: TRBJ2-1; V: TRBV14
CDR3: CASSWGDRVADTQYF; DNA: TGTGCCAGTAGTTGGGGGGACAGGGTTGCAGATACGCAGTATTTT; D: TRBD1; size: -; J: TRBJ2-3; V: TRBV19
CDR3: CASSPIALAGSTDTQYF; DNA: TGTGCCAGCTCACCGATCGCGCTAGCGGGGAGCACAGATACGCAGTATTTT; D: TRBD2; size: -; J: TRBJ2-3; V: TRBV18
CDR3: CASTSGRRYNEQFF; DNA: TGTGCCAGTACTAGCGGGAGGCGATACAATGAGCAGTTCTTC; D: TRBD2; size: -; J: TRBJ2-1; V: TRBV19
CDR3: CASSSTLAGDTDTQYF; DNA: TGTGCCAGCAGTTCAACCCTAGCGGGGGACACAGATACGCAGTATTTT; D: TRBD2; size: -; J: TRBJ2-3; V: TRBV28
CDR3: CASSLWTGREAFF; DNA: TGTGCCAGCAGCTTGTGGACAGGGCGGGAAGCTTTCTTT; D: TRBD1; size: -; J: TRBJ1-1; V: TRBV5-4